This is a list of T cell receptor beta chains from one sample in a study of T cell responses to AZD1222 COVID-19 vaccine. This table comes from immunoSEQ multiplex PCR, and its TCRdb copy is limited to in-frame clones, with some not included. The repertoire holds some 100,000 clones, with more than 75% as singletons. The input for sequencing was peripheral blood, taken on day 0 of AZD1222 vaccination. These receptors came from an adult in good health. CDR3s include the opening cysteine and the closing phenylalanine or tryptophan. The D gene is left open where the match is weak. Size tells how often a clone was seen (once, few, many) or the class of an expanded clone, and some rows leave it out.

j_call d_call v_call clone_size cdr3_nt cdr3_aa
TRBJ1-6 - TRBV2 - TGTGCCAGCAGTGATAGTGGATCACCCCTCCACTTT CASSDSGSPLHF
TRBJ2-1 - TRBV24-1 - TGTGCCACCAGTGATCTAAATGAGCAGTTCTTC CATSDLNEQFF
TRBJ2-1 TRBD2 TRBV9 - TGTGCCAGCAGCCAACTAGCGGGAGGCTACAATGAGCAGTTCTTC CASSQLAGGYNEQFF
TRBJ2-5 TRBD1 TRBV7-8 - TGTGCCAGCAGCTTGGTGCCAAGGGCCAAGGACAGGGCCATGGAGACCCAGTACTTC CASSLVPRAKDRAMETQYF
TRBJ2-7 TRBD2 TRBV30 - TGTGCCTGGACCCGCCTCGGGGCTAGCGGGAGATCCGGGCAGTACTTC CAWTRLGASGRSGQYF
TRBJ1-5 TRBD1 TRBV4-1 - TGCGCCAGCAGCCAAGGGGGGACAGGGAGCAATCAGCCCCAGCATTTT CASSQGGTGSNQPQHF
TRBJ2-1 - TRBV10-2 - TGCGCCAGCAGTGCCGCGGTCGGGACCAATGAGCAGTTCTTC CASSAAVGTNEQFF
TRBJ1-4 - TRBV7-3 - TGTGCCAGCAGCCCCCAGACTGCTAATGAAAAACTGTTTTTT CASSPQTANEKLFF
TRBJ2-5 - TRBV11-2 - TGTGCCAGCAGCCCAGGGGCTTACCAAGAGACCCAGTACTTC CASSPGAYQETQYF
TRBJ2-7 - TRBV11-2 - TGTGCCAGCAGCTTAGATCGTAGGGGAAAGTACGAGCAGTACTTC CASSLDRRGKYEQYF
TRBJ1-4 - TRBV6-5 - TGTGCCAGCAGGGACATGGGGGGACCTAATGAAAAACTGTTTTTT CASRDMGGPNEKLFF
TRBJ1-4 - TRBV14 - TGTGCCAGCAGCCAAGCTTGGGAGAGGAAACTGTTTTTT CASSQAWERKLFF
TRBJ2-7 TRBD2 TRBV30 - TGTGCCTGGAGCGTAACTAGCGGGAGGGCCGCCGAGCAGTACTTC CAWSVTSGRAAEQYF
TRBJ2-5 - TRBV30 - TGTGCCTGGAGGGCGTCCGGGGTGGAGACCCAGTACTTC CAWRASGVETQYF
TRBJ1-1 - TRBV27 - TGTGCCAGCAGTTTGTCTCGGAACACTGAAGCTTTCTTT CASSLSRNTEAFF
TRBJ2-1 TRBD1 TRBV10-1 - TGCGCCAGCAGTGATAACGGGGTGTGGGGGACAGGGTTCAATGAGCAGTTCTTC CASSDNGVWGTGFNEQFF
TRBJ2-7 TRBD2 TRBV5-1 - TGCGCCCGCAGCTGGGGGGGGGCGGGAGGGGCCTACGAGCAGTACTTC CARSWGGAGGAYEQYF
TRBJ1-5 - TRBV24-1 - TGTGCCACCAGTGGGTGGATTTATAATCAGCCCCAGCATTTT CATSGWIYNQPQHF
TRBJ2-2 - TRBV12-2 - TGTGCAAGTCGCCCCCCACTTAGCGTAAACACCGGGGAGCTGTTTTTT CASRPPLSVNTGELFF
TRBJ1-5 - TRBV6-2/TRBV6-3 - TGTGCCAGCAGTATCAACCGGGGTAGGAGCAATCAGCCCCAGCATTTT CASSINRGRSNQPQHF
TRBJ2-3 TRBD2 TRBV6-1 - TGTGCCAGCAGCGAACTAGCGGGAGGGACCACAGATACGCAGTATTTT CASSELAGGTTDTQYF
TRBJ1-2 - TRBV9 - TGTGCCAGCAGTAAAAGTTGGACAGAGGACTATGGCTACACCTTC CASSKSWTEDYGYTF
TRBJ2-7 TRBD1 TRBV5-1 - TGCGCCAGCAGCTTACAGGGGAACGAGCAGTACTTC CASSLQGNEQYF
TRBJ1-5 - TRBV28 few TGTGCCAGCAGCATGGGCCCTGATTGGGTCAGTCAGCCCCAGCATTTT CASSMGPDWVSQPQHF
TRBJ2-7 TRBD2 TRBV4-2 once TGTGCCAGCAGTCTACTAGCGGGAGGAACCTACGAGCAGTACTTC CASSLLAGGTYEQYF
TRBJ2-7 - TRBV3-1/TRBV3-2 - TGTGCCAGCAGCCAAAAAGTGGGCAGGGTCCACGAGCAGTACTTC CASSQKVGRVHEQYF
TRBJ2-7 TRBD1 TRBV14 - TGTGCCAGCAGCCAAGCCGTCAGGGGGCCCTACGAGCAGTACTTC CASSQAVRGPYEQYF
TRBJ1-2 TRBD1 TRBV6-5 - TGTGCCAGCAGACCTCCCGGGACAGATGGCTACACCTTC CASRPPGTDGYTF
TRBJ1-3 TRBD1 TRBV5-1 - TGCGCCAGCAGCCCAGGGACAGGTGGAAACACCATATATTTT CASSPGTGGNTIYF
TRBJ2-7 TRBD1 TRBV19 - TGTGCCAGTAGTTACAGGGGGCCAACCTACGAGCAGTACTTC CASSYRGPTYEQYF
TRBJ1-5 - TRBV3-1/TRBV3-2 - TGTGCCAGCAGCCGATCGACTTTTACACAGCCCCAGCATTTT CASSRSTFTQPQHF
TRBJ1-4 - TRBV6-5 - TGTGCCAGCACCCATAACCCGGGCGGAGGTGAAGAACTGTTTTTT CASTHNPGGGEELFF
TRBJ2-3 TRBD2 TRBV6-5 - TGTGCCAGCAGGACTGGCGGGAGTGGTGGAGATACGCAGTATTTT CASRTGGSGGDTQYF
TRBJ2-1 - TRBV2 - TGTGCCAGCAGCCTAAGCCAGGGTTTGGGCAATGAGCAGTTCTTC CASSLSQGLGNEQFF
TRBJ2-7 TRBD1 TRBV28 - TGTGCCAGCAGTACCACCGGGACAGGGGATTCCTACGAGCAGTACTTC CASSTTGTGDSYEQYF
TRBJ2-7 - TRBV27 many TGTGCCAGCAGTTTAAGGTCTCAACTCGGCGAGCAGTACTTC CASSLRSQLGEQYF
TRBJ2-1 TRBD2 TRBV27 - TGTGCCAGCAGTTTAGGAAGACTAGCGGGAGGGATGGAGCAGTTCTTC CASSLGRLAGGMEQFF
TRBJ1-2 - TRBV2 - TGTGCCAGCATCCCGGGCGGCCAGGGCTATGGCTACACCTTC CASIPGGQGYGYTF
TRBJ2-2 - TRBV19 - TGTGCCAGTAGTCTAGCGGGACAGGGCGGGGAGCTGTTTTTT CASSLAGQGGELFF
TRBJ2-2 - TRBV12-3/TRBV12-4 - TGTGCCAGCAGTTTGCAGGGGACCGGGGAGCTGTTTTTT CASSLQGTGELFF
TRBJ1-3 TRBD1 TRBV30 - TGTGCCTGGAATCGGGCCCTAGCAGGGGGCACCATATATTTT CAWNRALAGGTIYF
TRBJ1-6 TRBD1 TRBV18 - TGTGCCAGCTCACTTGGACAGGGGGCTTCACCCCTCCACTTT CASSLGQGASPLHF
TRBJ2-7 - TRBV5-1 - TGCGCCAGCAGCTTGGATTCACTCTCCTACGAGCAGTACTTC CASSLDSLSYEQYF
TRBJ1-2 TRBD1 TRBV6-5 once TGTGCCAGCAGTAGCGGGACAGGGCGTAACTATGGCTACACCTTC CASSSGTGRNYGYTF
TRBJ1-1 - TRBV2 - TGTGCCAGCAGCTCTCAACAGAACACTGAAGCTTTCTTT CASSSQQNTEAFF
TRBJ2-7 TRBD2 TRBV5-1 - TGCGCCAGCAGCTTGTTGCTAGCGGGTAAGAGCTCCTACGAGCAGTACTTC CASSLLLAGKSSYEQYF
TRBJ1-2 - TRBV27 - TGTGCCAGCAGCCCGACAGGTCCTATAGGCTACACCTTC CASSPTGPIGYTF
TRBJ2-2 - TRBV5-1 - TGCGCCAGCAGCCCGGGCTCCGGGGAGCTGTTTTTT CASSPGSGELFF
TRBJ1-3 - TRBV19 - TGTGCCAGTAGTAATACTGCGAGCTCTGGAAACACCATATATTTT CASSNTASSGNTIYF
TRBJ1-2 - TRBV11-2 - TGTGCCAGCAGCCCCCACCCCTATGGCTACACCTTC CASSPHPYGYTF
TRBJ1-1 - TRBV5-1 - TGCGCCAGCAGCGCAAGATTGACGGAGATAACTGAAGCTTTCTTT CASSARLTEITEAFF
TRBJ1-2 - TRBV29-1 - TGCAGCGTTGTAGGACAAGGCATCGCTAACTATGGCTACACCTTC CSVVGQGIANYGYTF
TRBJ2-1 TRBD1 TRBV19 - TGTGCCAGTAGTCCCCTGAACAGGGGGCGTCGGGATGAGCAGTTCTTC CASSPLNRGRRDEQFF
TRBJ2-7 - TRBV6-5 - TGTGCCAGCAGTCTCGGACTGCCTTCCTACGAGCAGTACTTC CASSLGLPSYEQYF
TRBJ2-1 - TRBV6-5 - TGTGCCAGCAGCCGGGGACCTAACAATGAGCAGTTCTTC CASSRGPNNEQFF
TRBJ1-5 - TRBV21-1 - TGTGCCAGCAGCAAAGCAGGGGGGGGGATTCAGCCCCAGCATTTT CASSKAGGGIQPQHF
TRBJ2-1 TRBD2 TRBV9 - TGTGCCAGCAGCTCCATAGCGGGAAGGTACAATGAGCAGTTCTTC CASSSIAGRYNEQFF
TRBJ1-3 - TRBV5-1 - TGCGCCAGCAGTGTTGGTACGGAGGGAAACACCATATATTTT CASSVGTEGNTIYF
TRBJ1-2 - TRBV3-1/TRBV3-2 - TGTGCCAGCAGCCTACACGGGACACTAAACAGCTATGGCTACACCTTC CASSLHGTLNSYGYTF
TRBJ2-7 TRBD2 TRBV28 - TGTGCCAGCAGTGTGGGGACTAGCGGGACCTACGAGCAGTACTTC CASSVGTSGTYEQYF